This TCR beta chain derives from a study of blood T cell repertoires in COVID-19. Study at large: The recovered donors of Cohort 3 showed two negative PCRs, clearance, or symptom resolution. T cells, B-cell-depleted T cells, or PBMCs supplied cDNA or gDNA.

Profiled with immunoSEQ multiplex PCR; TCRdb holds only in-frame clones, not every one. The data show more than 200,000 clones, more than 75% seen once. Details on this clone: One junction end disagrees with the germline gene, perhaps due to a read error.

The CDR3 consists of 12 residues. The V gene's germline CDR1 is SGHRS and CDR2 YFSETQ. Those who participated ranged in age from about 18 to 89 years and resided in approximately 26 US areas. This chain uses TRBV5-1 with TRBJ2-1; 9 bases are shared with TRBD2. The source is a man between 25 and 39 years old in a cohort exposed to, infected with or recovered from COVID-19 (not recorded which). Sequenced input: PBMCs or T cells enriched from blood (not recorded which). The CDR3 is CASSLGGTSWVF. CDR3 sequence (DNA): TGCGCCAGCAGCTTGGGGGGGACTAGCTGGGTCTTC.